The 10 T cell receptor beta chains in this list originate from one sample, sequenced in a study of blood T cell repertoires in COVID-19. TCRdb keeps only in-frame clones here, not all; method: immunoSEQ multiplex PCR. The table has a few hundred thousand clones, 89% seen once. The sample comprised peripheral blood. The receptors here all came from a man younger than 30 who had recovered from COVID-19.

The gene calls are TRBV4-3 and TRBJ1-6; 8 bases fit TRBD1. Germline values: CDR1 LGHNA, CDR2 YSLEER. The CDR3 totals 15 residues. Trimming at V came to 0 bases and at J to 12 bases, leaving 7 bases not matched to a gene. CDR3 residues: CASSQDTGQGLPLHF. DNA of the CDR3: TGCGCCAGCAGCCAAGATACCGGACAGGGTCTACCCCTCCACTTT.

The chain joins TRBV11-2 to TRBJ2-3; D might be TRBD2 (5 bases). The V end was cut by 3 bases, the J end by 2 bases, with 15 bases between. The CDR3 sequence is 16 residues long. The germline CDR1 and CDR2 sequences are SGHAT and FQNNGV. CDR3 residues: CASSLGSGLSTDTQYF. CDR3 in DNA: TGTGCCAGCAGCTTGGGAAGCGGCCTATCCACAGATACGCAGTATTTT.

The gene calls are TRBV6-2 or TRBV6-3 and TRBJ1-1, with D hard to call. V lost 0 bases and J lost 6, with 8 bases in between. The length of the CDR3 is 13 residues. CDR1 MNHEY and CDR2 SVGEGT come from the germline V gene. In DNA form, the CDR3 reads TGTGCCAGCAGTTACTCCGCCACTCCTGAAGCTTTCTTT. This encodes CASSYSATPEAFF.

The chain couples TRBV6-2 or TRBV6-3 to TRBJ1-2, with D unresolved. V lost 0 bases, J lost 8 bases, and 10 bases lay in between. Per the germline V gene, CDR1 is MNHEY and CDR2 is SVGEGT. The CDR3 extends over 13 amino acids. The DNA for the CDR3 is TGTGCCAGCAGTTACTCAGGGAGTGGAGGCTACACCTTC. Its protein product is CASSYSGSGGYTF.

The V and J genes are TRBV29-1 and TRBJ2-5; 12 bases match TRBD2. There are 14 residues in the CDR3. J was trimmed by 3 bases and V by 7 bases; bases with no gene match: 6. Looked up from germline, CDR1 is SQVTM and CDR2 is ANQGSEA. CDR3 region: CSATTSGGKETQYF. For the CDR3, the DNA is TGCAGCGCCACAACTAGCGGGGGGAAAGAGACCCAGTACTTC.

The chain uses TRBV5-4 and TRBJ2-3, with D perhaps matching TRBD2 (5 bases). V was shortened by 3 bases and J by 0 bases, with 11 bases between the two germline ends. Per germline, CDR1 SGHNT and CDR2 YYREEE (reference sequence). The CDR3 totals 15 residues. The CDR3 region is CASSSAGPSTDTQYF. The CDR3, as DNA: TGTGCCAGCAGCTCCGCGGGTCCTAGCACAGATACGCAGTATTTT.

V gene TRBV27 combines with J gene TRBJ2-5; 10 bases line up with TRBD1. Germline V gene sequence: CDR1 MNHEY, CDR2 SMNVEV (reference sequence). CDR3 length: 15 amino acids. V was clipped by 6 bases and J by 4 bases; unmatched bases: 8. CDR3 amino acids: CASSGGTGARETQYF. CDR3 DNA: TGTGCCAGCAGCGGCGGGACAGGGGCACGAGAGACCCAGTACTTC.

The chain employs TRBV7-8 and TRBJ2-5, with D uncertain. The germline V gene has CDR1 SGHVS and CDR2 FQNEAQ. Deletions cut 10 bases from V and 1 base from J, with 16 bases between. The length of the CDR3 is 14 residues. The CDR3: CAIAVDRPQETQYF. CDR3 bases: TGTGCCATCGCGGTCGACCGTCCCCAAGAGACCCAGTACTTC. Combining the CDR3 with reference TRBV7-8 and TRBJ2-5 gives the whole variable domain GAGVSQSPRYKVAKRGQDVALRCDPISGHVSLFWYQQALGQGPEFLTYFQNEAQLDKSGLPSDRFFAERPEGSVSTLKIQRTQQEDSAVYLCAIAVDRPQETQYFGPGTRLLVL.

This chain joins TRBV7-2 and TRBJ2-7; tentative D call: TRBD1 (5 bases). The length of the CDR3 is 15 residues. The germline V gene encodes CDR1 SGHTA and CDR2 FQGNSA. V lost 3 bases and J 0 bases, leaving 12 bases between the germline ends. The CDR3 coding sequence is TGTGCCAGCAGCTTGTCCAGGGATCGCTCCTACGAGCAGTACTTC. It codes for CASSLSRDRSYEQYF.

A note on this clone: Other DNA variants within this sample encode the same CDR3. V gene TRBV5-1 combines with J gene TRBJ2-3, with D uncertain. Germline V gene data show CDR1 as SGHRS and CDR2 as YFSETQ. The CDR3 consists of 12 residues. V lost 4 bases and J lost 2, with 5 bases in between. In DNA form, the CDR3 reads TGCGCCAGCAGCCCTAACACAGATACGCAGTATTTT. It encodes CASSPNTDTQYF.